These 18 T cell receptor beta chains were all obtained from the same sample, sequenced in a study of T cell changes during pregnancy in multiple sclerosis. Measured with immunoSEQ multiplex PCR; TCRdb has only the in-frame clones, and not every one. The table lists under 45,000 clones, approximately 92% of them singletons. Sequences were derived from CD4+ T cells from peripheral blood mononuclear cells, sampled in the third trimester of pregnancy. Every receptor here comes from a female donor in good health, enrolled as a control in a pregnancy study.

The rearrangement joins TRBV5-4 to TRBJ1-5; no clear D. Germline values: CDR1 SGHNT, CDR2 YYREEE (reference sequence). Trimming left V 0 bases short and J 5 bases short, with 12 bases between. The CDR3 runs to 15 residues. This chain's CDR3 is CASSLGIDRDQPQHF. The DNA of the CDR3 is TGTGCCAGCAGCTTGGGGATAGACCGGGATCAGCCCCAGCATTTT.

This sequence joins TRBV2 and TRBJ1-1; 8 bases are shared with TRBD1. The trim removed 7 bases at V and 3 bases at J, leaving 4 bases unmatched. The CDR3 runs to 13 residues. Germline assignment: CDR1 SNHLY and CDR2 FYNNEI. Written as DNA, the CDR3 is TGTGCCAGCAACGGACAGGGTTACACTGAAGCTTTCTTT. It translates to CASNGQGYTEAFF. Looking up the rest from reference TRBV2 and TRBJ1-1 gives the full variable domain: EPEVTQTPSHQVTQMGQEVILRCVPISNHLYFYWYRQILGQKVEFLVSFYNNEISEKSEIFDDQFSVERPDGSNFTLKIRSTKLEDSAMYFCASNGQGYTEAFFGQGTRLTVV.

V gene TRBV18 combines with J gene TRBJ1-4, with 9 bases fitting TRBD1. V lost 5 bases, J lost 4 bases, and 5 bases stayed unmatched. Germline-derived CDR1 and CDR2 are KGHSH and LQKENI. The CDR3 consists of 15 residues. The CDR3 reads CASSLQGAINEKLFF. For the CDR3, the DNA is TGTGCCAGCTCATTACAGGGGGCGATTAATGAAAAACTGTTTTTT. Variable domain in full (rest from reference TRBV18 and TRBJ1-4): NAGVMQNPRHLVRRRGQEARLRCSPMKGHSHVYWYRQLPEEGLKFMVYLQKENIIDESGMPKERFSAEFPKEGPSILRIQQVVRGDSAAYFCASSLQGAINEKLFFGSGTQLSVL.

J is TRBJ1-4 and V is TRBV19; possible D gene TRBD1, 6 bases. Germline loops: CDR1 LNHDA, CDR2 SQIVND (reference sequence). This CDR3 has 15 amino acids. V gave up 3 bases and J gave up 5 bases, with 13 bases separating them. The CDR3 region has the DNA TGTGCCAGTAGTATCCGCAGGGGTGGGAATGAAAAACTGTTTTTT. This encodes CASSIRRGGNEKLFF.

The genes are TRBV27 and TRBJ2-1; 9 nucleotides align to TRBD1. CDR3 length equals 15 residues. Losses at the gene ends were 4 bases for V and 10 bases for J; bases not matched to a gene: 11. The germline gives CDR1 MNHEY, CDR2 SMNVEV (reference sequence). CDR3 protein: CASSSGQGITGEQFF. The CDR3 DNA reads as TGTGCCAGCAGTTCGGGACAGGGAATCACAGGGGAGCAGTTCTTC.

The chain links TRBV6-5 to TRBJ1-3, with 7 bases matching TRBD1. With 6 bases clipped from V and 3 bases from J, the junction kept 5 bases outside the gene matches. Per germline, CDR1 MNHEY and CDR2 SVGAGI. The CDR3 sequence is 14 residues long. The CDR3 here is CASSPDRDGNTIYF. The CDR3 coding sequence is TGTGCCAGCAGCCCCGACAGGGATGGAAACACCATATATTTT.

The chain has TRBV7-2 and TRBJ2-7; 10 positions agree with TRBD2. V was clipped by 0 bases and J by 2 bases; unmatched bases: 4. Germline V CDR1 and CDR2: SGHTA, FQGNSA. The CDR3 length is 16 residues. DNA of the CDR3: TGTGCCAGCAGCTTAGCCAGCGGGGGGGGACCCTACGAGCAGTACTTC. Encoded protein: CASSLASGGGPYEQYF.

The CDR3: CSVETPGQKGGGYTF. CDR3 nucleotide sequence: TGCAGCGTTGAGACACCGGGACAAAAGGGTGGTGGCTACACCTTC. The V call is TRBV29-1, the J call TRBJ1-2, with D perhaps TRBD1 (6 bases). Trimming cost V 3 bases and J 7 bases, with 21 bases left between them. The germline V gene has CDR1 SQVTM and CDR2 ANQGSEA. This CDR3 region has 15 residues.

V usage is TRBV7-9 and J usage is TRBJ2-2, with TRBD2 as a possible D gene (5 bases). Germline assignment: CDR1 SEHNR and CDR2 FQNEAQ (reference sequence). V shed 5 bases and J shed 0 bases, with 16 bases lying between them. The CDR3 has 17 residues. The CDR3 loop reads CASSPPRGASNTGELFF. The CDR3 DNA follows: TGTGCCAGCAGCCCCCCTCGGGGAGCATCGAACACCGGGGAGCTGTTTTTT.

The rearrangement joins TRBV18 to TRBJ1-2, with 7 nucleotides matching TRBD1. J was trimmed by 2 bases and V by 2 bases; bases with no gene match: 5. In germline, CDR1 is KGHSH, CDR2 LQKENI. This CDR3 region has 15 residues. The CDR3 DNA follows: TGTGCCAGCTCACCAGAGACAGGGAGCAACTATGGCTACACCTTC. Translated, it gives CASSPETGSNYGYTF. The whole variable domain, filled in from reference TRBV18 and TRBJ1-2, reads NAGVMQNPRHLVRRRGQEARLRCSPMKGHSHVYWYRQLPEEGLKFMVYLQKENIIDESGMPKERFSAEFPKEGPSILRIQQVVRGDSAAYFCASSPETGSNYGYTFGSGTRLTVV.

The chain is built from TRBV7-2 and TRBJ2-3; 12 nucleotides line up with TRBD2. Germline CDR1 is SGHTA and CDR2 is FQGNSA. The CDR3 length is 17 residues. The V and J ends lost 4 bases and 8 bases, in that order; junction bases with no gene match: 13. CDR3 nucleotide sequence: TGTGCCAGCAGCTCCTCAGGACTAGCGGGGTCTCTTGGTACGCAGTATTTT. It encodes CASSSSGLAGSLGTQYF.

This clone turned up a few times. Other DNA sequences in the sample encode the same CDR3. V gene TRBV7-9 combines with J gene TRBJ2-2; 7 nucleotides match TRBD1. The V gene's germline CDR1 is SEHNR and CDR2 FQNEAQ (reference sequence). This CDR3 comprises 16 residues. The ends lost 0 bases at V and 0 bases at J; junction bases unmatched: 1. The CDR3 sequence is CASSLAQGTNTGELFF. CDR3 bases: TGTGCCAGCAGCTTAGCACAGGGGACGAACACCGGGGAGCTGTTTTTT.

The chain has TRBV4-1 and TRBJ1-3; 8 bases map to TRBD1. Germline lookup yields CDR1 MGHRA and CDR2 YSYEKL. Germline trimming cut 0 bases from V and 0 bases from J; bases unmatched to any gene: 4. The CDR3 is 17 amino acids. The CDR3 spells CASSQERTGLSGNTIYF. For the CDR3, the DNA is TGCGCCAGCAGCCAAGAAAGGACAGGGCTCTCTGGAAACACCATATATTTT.

This clone was recorded a few times. V and J are TRBV5-6 and TRBJ1-3, with D possibly TRBD1 on 6 matching bases. The V gene lost 6 bases and the J gene lost 3 bases, with 13 bases spanning the gap. The CDR3 consists of 14 residues. CDR1 and CDR2 (germline): SGHDT, YYEEEE. The CDR3 DNA is TGTGCCAGCACCTTCGGGGGGCATGGAAACACCATATATTTT. Translating gives CASTFGGHGNTIYF.

This rearrangement joins TRBV18 to TRBJ1-1; D is unclear. Between the trimmed V and J ends, which lost 2 bases and 1 base, there was a span of 11 bases. CDR3 size: 15 residues. The germline V gene encodes CDR1 KGHSH and CDR2 LQKENI. The CDR3 bases are TGTGCCAGCTCACCAGGGCAGCAGACGAACACTGAAGCTTTCTTT. Translated, it gives CASSPGQQTNTEAFF.

The sample holds one count of this clone. The V and J genes are TRBV5-4 and TRBJ2-3; 11 bases line up with TRBD2. Germline CDR1 is SGHNT and CDR2 is YYREEE (reference sequence). CDR3 size: 14 residues. With 1 base clipped from V and 11 bases from J, the junction kept 6 bases outside the gene matches. This CDR3 reads CASSLYSGGAKQYF. The DNA of the CDR3 is TGTGCCAGCAGCTTGTATAGCGGGGGGGCAAAGCAGTATTTT.

This chain connects TRBV5-1 to TRBJ1-1; no firm D call. The CDR3 loop spans 13 amino acids. The germline V gene encodes CDR1 SGHRS and CDR2 YFSETQ. The ends were cut back, 2 bases at V and 1 base at J, with 6 bases in the middle. DNA of the CDR3: TGCGCCAGCAGCTTCTCGGGGAACACTGAAGCTTTCTTT. This gives the protein CASSFSGNTEAFF.

This clone was picked up one time. The chain carries TRBV30 and TRBJ1-2, with 12 positions matching TRBD1. The V segment lost 7 bases and the J segment 7 bases; nucleotides outside the gene matches: 13. The V gene's germline CDR1 is GTSNPN and CDR2 SVGIG (reference sequence). This CDR3 has 15 amino acids. The CDR3 DNA reads TGTGCCTCTACTCCAAGGGACAGGGGGCTTGTTGGCTACACCTTC. This encodes CASTPRDRGLVGYTF.